These 8 T cell receptor beta chains originate from one sample sequenced in a study of T cell changes during pregnancy in multiple sclerosis. Profiling relied on immunoSEQ multiplex PCR, and the TCRdb table lists in-frame clones only, not all of them. The sample lists around 35,000 clones, 90% seen once, with about 4.3% in the top ten. The specimen comprised CD8+ T cells from peripheral blood mononuclear cells, sampled after pregnancy. All receptors come from a female donor with multiple sclerosis, enrolled in a pregnancy study.

The chain joins TRBV19 to TRBJ1-2, with TRBD1 identical over 8 bases. V shed 6 bases and J 3 bases; nucleotides not matched to a gene: 6. The CDR3 contains 14 residues. Looked up from germline, CDR1 is LNHDA and CDR2 is SQIVND (reference sequence). The CDR3 DNA follows: TGTGCCAGTAGGAGCCGGGACAGGCACTATGGCTACACCTTC. It codes for CASRSRDRHYGYTF.

The CDR3 nucleotides are TGCAGCGTTGGGGGGACAGGAATGAACACTGAAGCTTTCTTT. It is translated as CSVGGTGMNTEAFF. The chain joins TRBV29-1 to TRBJ1-1; 8 bases line up with TRBD1. CDR1 is SQVTM and CDR2 is ANQGSEA in the germline V gene. J gave up 0 bases and V 4 bases, and 4 bases lay outside the gene matches. The CDR3 has 14 residues.

The chain recombines TRBV29-1 with TRBJ1-1; TRBD1 agrees at 9 bases. Trimming cost V 8 bases and J 2 bases; bases outside gene matches: 3. Germline V gives CDR1 SQVTM, CDR2 ANQGSEA. The CDR3 contains 12 residues. Here the CDR3 DNA reads TGCAGCTGGACAGGGGAAAACACTGAAGCTTTCTTT. Its protein is CSWTGENTEAFF.

The chain recombines TRBV7-9 with TRBJ2-3, with 9 bases matching TRBD2. J lost 6 bases, V lost 5 bases, and 12 bases had no gene match. The CDR3 sequence is 16 residues long. CDR1 is SEHNR, CDR2 FQNEAQ, per germline (reference sequence). DNA of the CDR3: TGTGCCAGCAGCGATTTGGCGGGGGGGCCAGGGGATACGCAGTATTTT. It yields the protein CASSDLAGGPGDTQYF.

The chain recombines TRBV27 with TRBJ2-5; 7 bases fit TRBD2. V shed 7 bases, J shed 5 bases, and the junction held 4 bases outside the gene matches. Germline-derived CDR1 and CDR2 are MNHEY and SMNVEV (reference sequence). The CDR3 sequence is 12 residues long. CDR3 loop: CASKGGVETQYF. CDR3 nucleotide sequence: TGTGCCAGCAAGGGAGGGGTCGAGACCCAGTACTTC.

This chain joins TRBV21-1 and TRBJ2-7; the D call in the table, TRBD2, was not verified against the DNA. TRBV21-1 is a recognized pseudogene. This CDR3 region has 14 residues. In DNA form, the CDR3 reads TGTGCCAGCAACCCGCGGGAGCGGCGTTACGAGCAGTACTTC. Its translation: CASNPRERRYEQYF.

The CDR3 DNA follows: TGCGCCAGCAGCCAAGGCTTAGGCAATCAGCCCCAGCATTTT. Its translation is CASSQGLGNQPQHF. This rearrangement joins TRBV4-1 to TRBJ1-5; D not resolved. Trimming took off 1 base at V and 2 bases at J, with 6 bases between the two ends. The germline CDR1 and CDR2 sequences are MGHRA and YSYEKL. The CDR3 length is 14 residues.

The chain combines TRBV5-6 with TRBJ1-2; D gene unclear. CDR1 is SGHDT, CDR2 YYEEEE, per germline. The CDR3 length is 12 residues. V lost 4 bases, J lost 5 bases, and 9 bases lay in between. CDR3 sequence reads: CASSVFGYGYTF. CDR3 in DNA: TGTGCCAGCAGCGTGTTCGGGTATGGCTACACCTTC.